This T cell receptor (beta chain) was captured by sequencing in a study of OX40 agonist ivuxolimab in advanced cancers. With respect to the entire study: The costimulatory receptor OX40 (CD134) was targeted by ivuxolimab, a fully human IgG2 agonistic monoclonal antibody. The paper covers the monotherapy dose-escalation part of the phase I ivuxolimab trial, which included N of about 51 patients. Partial responses occurred in three dose-escalation patients: two with cutaneous melanoma and one with hepatocellular carcinoma. In the dose-escalation cohort, 75% to 90% of patients were male, and the mean age was roughly 60 years with a range of about 23 to 79. The point of sequencing TCRbeta in the periphery was to test whether ivuxolimab changed TCR sequence diversity and drove clonal T-cell expansion. Intravenous ivuxolimab was administered to patients every 2 weeks at six dose levels: 0.01, 0.1, 0.3, 1.5, 3 and 10 mg/kg. Of the roughly 54 patients in dose escalation, approximately 20 had hepatocellular carcinoma, some 15 had melanoma, 9 had renal cell carcinoma and 9 had head and neck cancer. Prior anti-PD-1, anti-PD-L1 or anti-CTLA-4 therapy was permitted, and checkpoint inhibitors had been received by about 37% of dose-escalation patients.

Results and caveats for the whole study, not just this receptor: On average, CD8+ T cells showed more expanded clones than CD4+ T cells after ivuxolimab. The antigen specificity of the peripheral T cells that underwent clonal expansion was not determined. Partial responders in the 0.1-3.0 mg/kg groups had among the lowest normalized peripheral clonal expansion, especially among CD8+ T cells. Clonal expansion of both CD4+ and CD8+ blood T cells was observed from baseline to week 6 at doses 0.1 to 3.0 mg/kg. Low levels of normalized T-cell clonal expansion were also seen in some patients who did not respond.

To sequence the TCRbeta CDR3 region, genomic DNA was isolated from the sorted cells. The immunoSEQ Assay was used for sequencing of TCRbeta CDR3 regions. TCRdb provides this immuneACCESS table in a form limited to in-frame rearrangements. Some clones are lacking; in checked studies, under half of them reflect an unresolved V gene, and why the rest are absent is not known. The sample records approximately 92,000 clones, 90% to 96% of which are singletons. The ten largest clones represent roughly 2% of the sample. Details on this clone: Its antigen remains unidentified. The input lacks base qualities; no much larger clone sits a single base away.

Patients with a history of autoimmune disease or receiving systemic immunosuppression were excluded from the trial. Peripheral blood for TCR sequencing was collected from all dose cohorts at baseline, on cycle 4 day 1, and on cycle 7 day 1. The samples were drawn from a first-in-human, open-label, multicenter phase I dose-escalation trial of ivuxolimab. Adults with locally advanced or metastatic head and neck squamous cell, hepatocellular, melanoma or renal cell carcinoma were enrolled in the trial. CD4+ and CD8+ T cells were sorted separately from peripheral blood before TCR sequencing. Counted from cysteine to phenylalanine, this CDR3 has 13 amino acids. The CDR3 DNA has 39 bases and is translated from base 1. V loses 3 bases of germline sequence and J loses 4 bases, and the interval between the two ends is 10 bases. CDR1 and CDR2, looked up from the germline V gene (reference sequence), are LNHNV and YYDKDF.

The source of this sequence is an adult with an advanced solid tumor such as melanoma, head and neck, liver or kidney cancer. The material was CD4+ or CD8+ T cells sorted from blood, obtained in a trial of the OX40 agonist ivuxolimab. The chain is made from TRBV15 and TRBJ2-7; no D gene can be assigned with confidence. The CDR3 in this case is CATSSMDGYEQYF. The DNA is as follows: TGTGCCACCAGCAGCATGGACGGATACGAGCAGTACTTC.